The present T cell receptor beta chain was sequenced within a study of cytomegalovirus exposure and HLA in healthy donors. Regarding the study as a whole: Researchers reported in a later analysis that a missense DCLRE1C variant was tied to TCR beta V- and J-gene trimming.

The primer mix had 60 Vbeta and 13 Jbeta primers. TCRdb keeps only in-frame clones here, not all; method: immunoSEQ multiplex PCR. The sample holds roughly 170,000 clones, approximately 80% seen once. Notes on this clone: The antigen remains undetermined.

This CDR3 has 13 residues. With V trimmed by 6 bases and J by 3 bases, 5 bases remained unmatched. Germline values: CDR1 MDHEN, CDR2 SYDVKM. The V call is TRBV28, the J call TRBJ2-7; TRBD2 matches 7 bases. Input material: PBMCs. The receptor's source is a woman aged 50 to 60 in good health and CMV-seropositive. For the CDR3, the DNA is TGTGCCAGCAGACTCGGACTAGACTACGAGCAGTACTTC. Translating gives CASRLGLDYEQYF.